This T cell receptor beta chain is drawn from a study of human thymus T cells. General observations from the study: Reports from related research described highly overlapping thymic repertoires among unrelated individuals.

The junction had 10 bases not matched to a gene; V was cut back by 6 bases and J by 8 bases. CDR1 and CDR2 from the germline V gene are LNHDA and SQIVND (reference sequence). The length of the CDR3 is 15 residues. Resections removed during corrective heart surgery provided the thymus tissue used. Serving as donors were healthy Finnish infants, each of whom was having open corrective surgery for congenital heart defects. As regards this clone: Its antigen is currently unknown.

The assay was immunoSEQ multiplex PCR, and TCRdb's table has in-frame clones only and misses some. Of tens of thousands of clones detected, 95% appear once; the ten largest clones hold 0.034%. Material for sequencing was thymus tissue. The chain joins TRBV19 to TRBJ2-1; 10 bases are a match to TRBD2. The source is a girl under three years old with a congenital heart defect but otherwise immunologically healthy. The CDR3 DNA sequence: TGTGCCAGTAGCCACGGGACTAGCGCCACCGATGAGCAGTTCTTC. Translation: CASSHGTSATDEQFF.